Each of the 4 T cell receptor beta chains below was sequenced from the same sample in a study of T cells after yellow fever vaccination (dated by TCRdb to between 2018 and 2021). Libraries were constructed by 5' RACE. The reads were generated on an Illumina HiSeq 2500. TCRdb reprocessed the public reads (quality trimming at Q25 with fastp, clone calling with MiXCR) and kept in-frame beta chains. Each entry merges the rows of one CDR3 protein and shows their most common DNA and genes. This sample comprises about 630,000 distinct CDR3 sequences, 9% to 15% of them detected only once. Under 15% of the sample is in the top ten clones. Explained via the paper, the treatment or condition label denotes: live attenuated yellow fever vaccine strain. The sequencing here drew on PBMCs, taken on the day of the yellow fever booster vaccination. The receptors shown here come from a man aged 25-40 years who received the YFV17D yellow fever vaccine.

A few counts support this clonotype. The rearrangement uses TRBV11-2 and TRBJ1-3; D may be TRBD1 (6 bases). The CDR3 sequence is 15 residues long. V gave up 0 bases and J gave up 0 bases, with 6 bases separating them. Germline values: CDR1 SGHAT, CDR2 FQNNGV. The CDR3 DNA reads TGTGCCAGCAGCTTAGAGGACAGCTCTGGAAACACCATATATTTT. This sequence encodes CASSLEDSSGNTIYF.

This clonotype was seen more than once but under ten times. CDR3 in amino acids: CASSVDIFEAFF. CDR3 DNA: TGTGCCAGCAGCGTGGACATTTTTGAAGCTTTCTTT. The rearrangement joins TRBV5-6 to TRBJ1-1, with TRBD1 as a possible D gene (5 bases). The CDR3 loop spans 12 amino acids. V lost 4 bases to trimming and J lost 7 bases, with 11 bases between them. Germline V gives CDR1 SGHDT, CDR2 YYEEEE.

This chain links TRBV28 with TRBJ1-2; TRBD1 aligns across 8 bases. The V segment lost 7 bases and the J segment 1 base; nucleotides outside the gene matches: 11. This CDR3 contains 16 residues. Germline V gives CDR1 MDHEN, CDR2 SYDVKM. This CDR3 reads CASKEMGTGVNYGYTF. In DNA, the CDR3 is TGTGCCAGCAAAGAGATGGGGACAGGTGTTAACTATGGCTACACCTTC.

This clonotype was seen a few times. This chain connects TRBV18 to TRBJ2-7; TRBD1 is a possible D gene (6 bases). The CDR3 length is 13 residues. Germline CDR1 and CDR2: KGHSH and LQKENI. With 0 bases removed from V and 7 bases from J, the gap between germline ends came to 10 bases. The CDR3 coding sequence is TGTGCCAGCTCACCACCGTATCAGGGGGAGCAGTACTTC. This sequence encodes CASSPPYQGEQYF.